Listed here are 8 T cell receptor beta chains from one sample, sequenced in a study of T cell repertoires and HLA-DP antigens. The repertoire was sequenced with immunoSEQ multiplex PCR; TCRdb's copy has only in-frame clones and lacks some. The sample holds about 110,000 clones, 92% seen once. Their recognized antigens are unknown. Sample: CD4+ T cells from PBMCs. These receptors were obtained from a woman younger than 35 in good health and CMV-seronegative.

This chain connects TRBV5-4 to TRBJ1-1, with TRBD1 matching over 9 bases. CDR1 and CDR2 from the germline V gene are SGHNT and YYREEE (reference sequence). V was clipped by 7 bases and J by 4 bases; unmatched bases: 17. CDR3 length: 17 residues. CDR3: CASARGQGGTAGTEAFF. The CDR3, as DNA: TGTGCCAGCGCGAGGGGACAGGGTGGGACTGCGGGCACTGAAGCTTTCTTT.

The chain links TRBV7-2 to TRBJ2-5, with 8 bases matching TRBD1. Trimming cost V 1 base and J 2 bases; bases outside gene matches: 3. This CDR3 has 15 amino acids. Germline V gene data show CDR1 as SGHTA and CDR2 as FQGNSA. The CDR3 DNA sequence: TGTGCCAGCAGCTTAGGGACAGGGCGGCAAGAGACCCAGTACTTC. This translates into CASSLGTGRQETQYF.

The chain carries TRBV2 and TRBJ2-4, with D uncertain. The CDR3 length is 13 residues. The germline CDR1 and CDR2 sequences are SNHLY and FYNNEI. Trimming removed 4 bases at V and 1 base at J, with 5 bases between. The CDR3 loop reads CASSGLAKNIQYF. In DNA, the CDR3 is TGTGCCAGCAGTGGGTTGGCCAAAAACATTCAGTACTTC.

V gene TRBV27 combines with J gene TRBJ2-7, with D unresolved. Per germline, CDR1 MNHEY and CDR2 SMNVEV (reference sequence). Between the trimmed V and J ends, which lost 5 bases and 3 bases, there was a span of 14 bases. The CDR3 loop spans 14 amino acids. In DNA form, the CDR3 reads TGTGCCAGCAGTCGGGTCCCTTGGGGCTACGAGCAGTACTTC. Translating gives CASSRVPWGYEQYF.

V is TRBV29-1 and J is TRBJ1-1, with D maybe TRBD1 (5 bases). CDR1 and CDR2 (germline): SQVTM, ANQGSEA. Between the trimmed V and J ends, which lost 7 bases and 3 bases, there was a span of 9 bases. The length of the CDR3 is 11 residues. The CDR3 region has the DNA TGCAGCGATGACAGATACACTGAAGCTTTCTTT. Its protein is CSDDRYTEAFF. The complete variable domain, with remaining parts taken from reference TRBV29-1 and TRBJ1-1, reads SAVISQKPSRDICQRGTSLTIQCQVDSQVTMMFWYRQQPGQSLTLIATANQGSEATYESGFVIDKFPISRPNLTFSTLTVSNMSPEDSSIYLCSDDRYTEAFFGQGTRLTVV.

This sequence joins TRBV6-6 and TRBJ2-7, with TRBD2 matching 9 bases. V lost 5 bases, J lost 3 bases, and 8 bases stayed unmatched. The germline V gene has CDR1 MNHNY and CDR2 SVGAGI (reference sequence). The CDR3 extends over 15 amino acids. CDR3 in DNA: TGTGCCAGCAGTAGATTAGCGGGAGTGGGCTACGAGCAGTACTTC. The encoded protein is CASSRLAGVGYEQYF.

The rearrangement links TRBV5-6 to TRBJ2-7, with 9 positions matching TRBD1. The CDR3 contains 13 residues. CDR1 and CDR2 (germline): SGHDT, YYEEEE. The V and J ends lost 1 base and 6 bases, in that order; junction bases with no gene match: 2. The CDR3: CASSLRQGGEQYV. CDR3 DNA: TGTGCCAGCAGCTTGCGACAGGGGGGCGAGCAGTACGTC.

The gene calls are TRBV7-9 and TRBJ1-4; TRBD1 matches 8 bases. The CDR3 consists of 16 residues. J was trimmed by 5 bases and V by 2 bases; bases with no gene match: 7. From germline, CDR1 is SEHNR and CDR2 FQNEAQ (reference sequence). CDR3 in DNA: TGTGCCAGCAGCTTATCCGGACAGGGTCAAAATGAAAAACTGTTTTTT. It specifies CASSLSGQGQNEKLFF.